This T cell receptor beta chain was sequenced during a study of blood T cell repertoires in COVID-19. Study summary: The United States, Italy and Spain provided the acute and convalescent COVID-19 samples. Sources were T cells, B-cell-depleted T cells, or PBMCs; the material itself was cDNA or gDNA.

In the source study's methods: Reference gene primer amplification in the assay estimated nucleated cell counts. TCRdb keeps only in-frame clones here, not all; method: immunoSEQ multiplex PCR. V, J and clone size are taken as reported in that table, and D and trimming were inferred from the DNA itself. The sample includes about 200,000 clones, around 85% seen only once; the top ten take 4% to 5.5%. Turning to this clone: This may stem from a read error, because a much larger clone lies one nucleotide away.

The CDR3 contains 12 residues. V was cut by 3 bases and J by 5 bases, with 8 bases left in between. Per germline, CDR1 SGDLS and CDR2 YYNGEE. The TCR comes from a human donor in a cohort sampled during active COVID-19. The V gene is TRBV9, the J gene TRBJ1-2; maybe TRBD1 (6 bases). Sequenced material: peripheral blood. CDR3 sequence: CASSAGEYGYTF. In DNA, the CDR3 is TGTGCCAGCAGCGCAGGGGAATATGGCTACACCTTC.